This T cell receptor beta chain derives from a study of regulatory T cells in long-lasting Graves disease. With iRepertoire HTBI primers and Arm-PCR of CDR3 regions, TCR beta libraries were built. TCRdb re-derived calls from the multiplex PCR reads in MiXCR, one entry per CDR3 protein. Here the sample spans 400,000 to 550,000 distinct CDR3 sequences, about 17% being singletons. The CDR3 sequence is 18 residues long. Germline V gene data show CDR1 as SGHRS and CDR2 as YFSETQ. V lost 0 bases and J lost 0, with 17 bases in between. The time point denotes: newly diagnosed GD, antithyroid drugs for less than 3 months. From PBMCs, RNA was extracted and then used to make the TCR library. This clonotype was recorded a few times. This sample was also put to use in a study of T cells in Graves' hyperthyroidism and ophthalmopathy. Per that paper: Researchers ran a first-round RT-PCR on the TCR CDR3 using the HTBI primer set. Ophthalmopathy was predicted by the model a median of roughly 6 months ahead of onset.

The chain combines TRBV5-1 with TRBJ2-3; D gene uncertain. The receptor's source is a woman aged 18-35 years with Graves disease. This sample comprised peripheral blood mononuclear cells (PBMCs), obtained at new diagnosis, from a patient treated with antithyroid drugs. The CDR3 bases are TGCGCCAGCAGCTTGGCAGTTCCCGGTATAACTAGCACAGATACGCAGTATTTT. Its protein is CASSLAVPGITSTDTQYF.